These 2 T cell receptor beta chains share one sample of origin, sequenced in a study of T cell repertoires in cytomegalovirus infection. TCRdb used MiXCR to reprocess the reads, holding one entry per CDR3 protein. Of 650,000 to 900,000 distinct CDR3 sequences in the sample, 25% to 30% were seen once. These receptors' targets are unknown. The input for sequencing was cultured CD8+ T cells from PBMCs, taken from culture after CMV antigen stimulation. The source of these receptors is a human donor in good health (CMV status not recorded). Some clones in this sample may be carry-over from other donors' samples.

This clonotype was found many times. The J gene is TRBJ2-2, the V gene TRBV7-9, with 11 bases identical to TRBD1. CDR1 and CDR2 from the germline V gene are SEHNR and FQNEAQ (reference sequence). The CDR3 loop spans 15 amino acids. Unmatched junction bases numbered 4, after V lost 5 bases and J lost 5 bases. The CDR3 sequence: CASSPDRGLTGELFF. The CDR3 DNA reads TGTGCCAGCAGCCCGGACAGGGGGCTGACCGGGGAGCTGTTTTTT. Based on the CDR3 plus reference TRBV7-9 and TRBJ2-2, the full variable domain is DTGVSQNPRHKITKRGQNVTFRCDPISEHNRLYWYRQTLGQGPEFLTYFQNEAQLEKSRLLSDRFSAERPKGSFSTLEIQRTEQGDSAMYLCASSPDRGLTGELFFGEGSRLTVL.

This clonotype was picked up a small number of times. This chain uses TRBV4-1 with TRBJ1-3; D is unresolved. The CDR3 length is 15 residues. Germline V CDR1 and CDR2: MGHRA, YSYEKL. Trimming cost V 4 bases and J 9 bases, with 19 bases left between them. The CDR3 loop reads CASSPSVTSRGTIYF. CDR3 nucleotides: TGCGCCAGCAGCCCCTCTGTAACTAGCCGGGGCACCATATATTTT.